This note documents a single T cell receptor (beta chain) sequence. The target antigen is unknown. Researchers ran the PCR with 60 Vbeta and 13 Jbeta primers. The table came from immunoSEQ multiplex PCR; TCRdb's copy has only in-frame clones and leaves some out. The sample yields fewer than 250,000 clones, 60% to 80% seen once. These data come from a study of cytomegalovirus exposure and HLA in healthy donors. Study observations and caveats: CMV serostatus was the only immune exposure information that was available. Follow-up analysis later connected one missense variant in DCLRE1C with trimming of TCR beta V- and J-genes.

Unmatched junction bases numbered 6, after V lost 2 bases and J lost 7 bases. The germline V gene has CDR1 SGHTA and CDR2 FQGNSA. This CDR3 spans 15 amino acids. The chain recombines TRBV7-2 with TRBJ1-3, with 9 bases aligning to TRBD1. This clonotype originated in a young man in good health and CMV-seronegative. Material for sequencing was PBMCs. DNA of the CDR3: TGTGCCAGCAGCTTAACAGGGGGCCCCCGGAACACCATATATTTT. This gives the protein CASSLTGGPRNTIYF. Drawing the rest from reference TRBV7-2 and TRBJ1-3, the complete variable domain is GAGVSQSPSNKVTEKGKDVELRCDPISGHTALYWYRQSLGQGLEFLIYFQGNSAPDKSGLPSDRFSAERTGGSVSTLTIQRTQQEDSAVYLCASSLTGGPRNTIYFGEGSWLTVV.